The rows below give T cell receptor beta chains drawn from one sample of a study of T cell responses to AZD1222 COVID-19 vaccine. Profiled with immunoSEQ multiplex PCR; TCRdb holds only in-frame clones, not every one. The table has roughly 150,000 clones, 87% seen once. The source material was peripheral blood, sampled 28 days after the second AZD1222 dose. The receptors originated from an adult who received the AZD1222 COVID-19 vaccine. Both conserved end residues are part of each CDR3. The D gene is left open where the match is weak. The size entry is marked missing in some rows and otherwise reads once, few, many or a size class.

d_call: .
j_call: TRBJ1-1
v_call: TRBV28
clone_size: few
cdr3_nt: TGTGCCAGCAGTCTATTAAAAGGGGACACTGAAGCTTTCTTT
cdr3_aa: CASSLLKGDTEAFF

d_call: .
j_call: TRBJ2-7
v_call: TRBV7-9
clone_size: .
cdr3_nt: TGTGCCAGCAGGTCCGAATCCGGGACGAATCCCTACGAGCAGTACTTC
cdr3_aa: CASRSESGTNPYEQYF

d_call: TRBD1
j_call: TRBJ1-5
v_call: TRBV6-5
clone_size: .
cdr3_nt: TGTGCCAGCAGTCAGGGGGGAGCTCAGCCCCAGCATTTT
cdr3_aa: CASSQGGAQPQHF

d_call: TRBD2
j_call: TRBJ2-5
v_call: TRBV4-1
clone_size: once
cdr3_nt: TGCGCCAGCAGCCGACTAGCGGGAGAGACCCAGTACTTC
cdr3_aa: CASSRLAGETQYF

d_call: TRBD1
j_call: TRBJ1-1
v_call: TRBV11-2
clone_size: .
cdr3_nt: TGTGCCAGCAGCTTATACAGGACAGGGGGCATAGGGAACACTGAAGCTTTCTTT
cdr3_aa: CASSLYRTGGIGNTEAFF

d_call: .
j_call: TRBJ1-2
v_call: TRBV12-3/TRBV12-4
clone_size: .
cdr3_nt: TGTGCCAGCGGTTCCGGCGGCTACACCTTC
cdr3_aa: CASGSGGYTF

d_call: .
j_call: TRBJ1-5
v_call: TRBV15
clone_size: .
cdr3_nt: TGTGCCACCAGCAGAGGTAGGCCTAGCAATCAGCCCCAGCATTTT
cdr3_aa: CATSRGRPSNQPQHF

d_call: TRBD2
j_call: TRBJ2-2
v_call: TRBV27
clone_size: .
cdr3_nt: TGTGCCAGCAGTTCAACCGGGACTACCGGGGCCGGGGAGCTGTTTTTT
cdr3_aa: CASSSTGTTGAGELFF

d_call: TRBD2
j_call: TRBJ2-2
v_call: TRBV11-2
clone_size: .
cdr3_nt: TGTGCCAGCCCACTTACGGCGGGAGGAGCTACCGGGGAGCTGTTTTTT
cdr3_aa: CASPLTAGGATGELFF

d_call: TRBD2
j_call: TRBJ2-7
v_call: TRBV29-1
clone_size: .
cdr3_nt: TGCAGCGTTGAGTGGGTCGGGAACCTAGCGGAGAGAACCTACGAGCAGTACTTC
cdr3_aa: CSVEWVGNLAERTYEQYF

d_call: .
j_call: TRBJ2-2
v_call: TRBV11-3
clone_size: .
cdr3_nt: TGTGCCAGCAGCTTATCCGGGAGCGGCACCGGGGAGCTGTTTTTT
cdr3_aa: CASSLSGSGTGELFF

d_call: TRBD2
j_call: TRBJ2-1
v_call: TRBV29-1
clone_size: few
cdr3_nt: TGCAGCGTTGTCGGACTAGCGGGACCCAATGAGCAGTTCTTC
cdr3_aa: CSVVGLAGPNEQFF

d_call: .
j_call: TRBJ2-4
v_call: TRBV4-1
clone_size: .
cdr3_nt: TGCGCCAGCAGCCAAGGTGCAAACATTCAGTACTTC
cdr3_aa: CASSQGANIQYF

d_call: .
j_call: TRBJ1-1
v_call: TRBV6-5
clone_size: .
cdr3_nt: TGTGCCAGCACTAGGACTGGGGGGAACACTGAAGCTTTCTTT
cdr3_aa: CASTRTGGNTEAFF

d_call: .
j_call: TRBJ2-2
v_call: TRBV28
clone_size: once
cdr3_nt: TGTGCCAGCAGTGTTGTCGTCAGGGCTTCCGGGGAGCTGTTTTTT
cdr3_aa: CASSVVVRASGELFF

d_call: .
j_call: TRBJ2-1
v_call: TRBV6-2/TRBV6-3
clone_size: once
cdr3_nt: TGTGCCAGCAGTTCTTTGGATGAGCAGTTCTTC
cdr3_aa: CASSSLDEQFF

d_call: .
j_call: TRBJ1-1
v_call: TRBV7-2
clone_size: .
cdr3_nt: TGTGCCAGCAGCCACCCCCGGGACTCAGGAGCGGCTTTCTTT
cdr3_aa: CASSHPRDSGAAFF

d_call: TRBD2
j_call: TRBJ2-5
v_call: TRBV5-4
clone_size: .
cdr3_nt: TGTGCCAGCAGTCTGGGCACTAGCGGCCAAGAGACCCAGTACTTC
cdr3_aa: CASSLGTSGQETQYF

d_call: .
j_call: TRBJ1-2
v_call: TRBV2
clone_size: .
cdr3_nt: TGTGCCAGCGTGTCAGACAGGCTTACTAACACCTTC
cdr3_aa: CASVSDRLTNTF

d_call: TRBD1
j_call: TRBJ1-1
v_call: TRBV28
clone_size: .
cdr3_nt: TGTGCCAGCAGAAAACAGGGGGCGAACACTGAAGCTTTCTTT
cdr3_aa: CASRKQGANTEAFF

d_call: .
j_call: TRBJ1-4
v_call: TRBV7-9
clone_size: once
cdr3_nt: TGTGCCAGCACCGACACACTAAGAGATATTAATGAAAAACTGTTTTTT
cdr3_aa: CASTDTLRDINEKLFF

d_call: .
j_call: TRBJ1-6
v_call: TRBV9
clone_size: .
cdr3_nt: TGTGCCAGCAGCGTAGGGGGAGGATCACCCCTCCACTTT
cdr3_aa: CASSVGGGSPLHF

d_call: .
j_call: TRBJ1-2
v_call: TRBV4-1
clone_size: .
cdr3_nt: TGCGCCAGCAGCCAAGAAGCAGGGTACTATGGCTACACCTTC
cdr3_aa: CASSQEAGYYGYTF

d_call: .
j_call: TRBJ1-2
v_call: TRBV14
clone_size: many
cdr3_nt: TGTGCCAGCAGCCAAGCCCCGAAAGGGGGCTACACCTTC
cdr3_aa: CASSQAPKGGYTF

d_call: .
j_call: TRBJ1-5
v_call: TRBV27
clone_size: .
cdr3_nt: TGTGCCAGCAGTGTACAGTGGAGCAATCAGCCCCAGCATTTT
cdr3_aa: CASSVQWSNQPQHF

d_call: .
j_call: TRBJ2-3
v_call: TRBV5-6
clone_size: few
cdr3_nt: TGTGCCAGCAGCCCCCAGGGGAACTCGTACGGAGATACGCAGTATTTT
cdr3_aa: CASSPQGNSYGDTQYF

d_call: .
j_call: TRBJ2-1
v_call: TRBV11-2
clone_size: .
cdr3_nt: TGTGCCAGCAGCCCCCGTTGGCAGCGGTCCTACAATGAGCAGTTCTTC
cdr3_aa: CASSPRWQRSYNEQFF

d_call: .
j_call: TRBJ2-1
v_call: TRBV12-3/TRBV12-4
clone_size: .
cdr3_nt: TGTGCCAGCAGGGGGTATGGGCAGTTCTTC
cdr3_aa: CASRGYGQFF

d_call: TRBD1
j_call: TRBJ2-1
v_call: TRBV30
clone_size: .
cdr3_nt: TGTGCCTGCTCGGGACAGGGAAGCGAGCAGTTCTTC
cdr3_aa: CACSGQGSEQFF

d_call: .
j_call: TRBJ1-6
v_call: TRBV18
clone_size: once
cdr3_nt: TGTGCCAGCTCACCCGGAAGTACGGGCTCCAAGTCTAGTTCACCCCTCCACTTT
cdr3_aa: CASSPGSTGSKSSSPLHF

d_call: .
j_call: TRBJ1-1
v_call: TRBV28
clone_size: .
cdr3_nt: TGTGCCAGCAGTTTATACGGAGTTATGAACACTGAAGCTTTCTTT
cdr3_aa: CASSLYGVMNTEAFF

d_call: .
j_call: TRBJ2-7
v_call: TRBV6-2/TRBV6-3
clone_size: .
cdr3_nt: TGTGCCAGCAGTTACTCGAAGCGTCGAGGGGCCTACGAGCAGTACTTC
cdr3_aa: CASSYSKRRGAYEQYF

d_call: TRBD2
j_call: TRBJ2-7
v_call: TRBV11-1
clone_size: .
cdr3_nt: TGTGCCAGCAGCCCGCGACTAGCGGGAGGGTCCTACGAGCAGTACTTC
cdr3_aa: CASSPRLAGGSYEQYF

d_call: .
j_call: TRBJ2-6
v_call: TRBV19
clone_size: .
cdr3_nt: TGTGCCAGTAGTACTCAAGGGGCTGGGGCCAACGTCCTGACTTTC
cdr3_aa: CASSTQGAGANVLTF

d_call: TRBD1
j_call: TRBJ2-5
v_call: TRBV2
clone_size: few
cdr3_nt: TGTGCCAGCCTTTTCGGGACAGAAAAAGAGACCCAGTACTTC
cdr3_aa: CASLFGTEKETQYF

d_call: .
j_call: TRBJ2-7
v_call: TRBV7-2
clone_size: .
cdr3_nt: TGTGCCAGCAGCTTAGAAAGGCGGGAAAACTACGAGCAGTACTTC
cdr3_aa: CASSLERRENYEQYF

d_call: .
j_call: TRBJ2-1
v_call: TRBV5-6
clone_size: .
cdr3_nt: TGTGCCAGCAGCTTGGGCCCTCCTTCACTAGTATCAGGGGATGAGCAGTTCTTC
cdr3_aa: CASSLGPPSLVSGDEQFF

d_call: .
j_call: TRBJ1-5
v_call: TRBV28
clone_size: .
cdr3_nt: TGTGCCAGCAGTCCCCCCCCGAGGGGAGTTCAGCCCCAGCATTTT
cdr3_aa: CASSPPPRGVQPQHF

d_call: .
j_call: TRBJ2-1
v_call: TRBV28
clone_size: once
cdr3_nt: TGTGCCAGCAAAGCCCTGGTCGGCGAGCAGTTCTTC
cdr3_aa: CASKALVGEQFF

d_call: TRBD2
j_call: TRBJ2-3
v_call: TRBV9
clone_size: .
cdr3_nt: TGTGCCAGCAGCTTAGCGGGAGGGCCGACAGATACGCAGTATTTT
cdr3_aa: CASSLAGGPTDTQYF

d_call: .
j_call: TRBJ1-2
v_call: TRBV7-2
clone_size: .
cdr3_nt: TGTGCCAGCAGCCCCTGGGGCCTAGCTAACTATGGCTACACCTTC
cdr3_aa: CASSPWGLANYGYTF

d_call: .
j_call: TRBJ2-2
v_call: TRBV19
clone_size: .
cdr3_nt: TGTGCCAGTAGCCAAGCCAGGGGCGCCAACACCGGGGAGCTGTTTTTT
cdr3_aa: CASSQARGANTGELFF

d_call: TRBD2
j_call: TRBJ2-7
v_call: TRBV9
clone_size: .
cdr3_nt: TGTGCCAGCAGCGTTGGGCTAGCGGGAGGGTACGAGCAGTACTTC
cdr3_aa: CASSVGLAGGYEQYF

d_call: .
j_call: TRBJ2-2
v_call: TRBV28
clone_size: .
cdr3_nt: TGTGCCACCTCTTGGGGGAGCGGGGAGCTGTTTTTT
cdr3_aa: CATSWGSGELFF

d_call: .
j_call: TRBJ1-1
v_call: TRBV7-2
clone_size: .
cdr3_nt: TGTGCCAGCAGCTTATACCGAATGAACACTGAAGCTTTCTTT
cdr3_aa: CASSLYRMNTEAFF